Listed below are T cell receptor beta chains from one sample, sequenced in a study of CD8 T cells in ankylosing spondylitis. TCRdb analysed the 5' RACE reads with MiXCR anew, one entry per CDR3 protein. The profile shows 250,000 to 300,000 distinct CDR3 sequences, roughly 20% of them singletons. The source material was blood, either unsorted or a sorted T cell fraction (not recorded which). These receptors all come from a male donor with ankylosing spondylitis or in good health (not recorded which). Each CDR3 is given with its conserved first and last residue. D genes are given only for firm matches. A row's size may be missing; if present it is once, few, many or a size class.

len: 14
v_gene: TRBV6-1
d_gene: TRBD1
j_gene: TRBJ1-1
abundance: -
CDR3aa: CASRKQGWNTEAFF
CDR3nt: TGTGCCAGCAGAAAACAGGGGTGGAACACTGAAGCTTTCTTT

len: 14
v_gene: TRBV5-1
d_gene: TRBD2
j_gene: TRBJ2-1
abundance: -
CDR3aa: CASSGGTSANEQFF
CDR3nt: TGCGCCAGCAGCGGGGGGACTAGCGCCAATGAGCAGTTCTTC

len: 17
v_gene: TRBV7-8
d_gene: TRBD1
j_gene: TRBJ1-5
abundance: -
CDR3aa: CASSPYQGARSNQPQHF
CDR3nt: TGTGCCAGCAGCCCTTATCAGGGGGCGCGAAGCAATCAGCCCCAGCATTTT

len: 13
v_gene: TRBV12-3/TRBV12-4
d_gene: TRBD1
j_gene: TRBJ1-2
abundance: -
CDR3aa: CVSNPGTGNGYTF
CDR3nt: TGTGTCAGCAACCCGGGGACAGGGAATGGCTACACCTTC

len: 14
v_gene: TRBV7-9
d_gene: -
j_gene: TRBJ2-5
abundance: -
CDR3aa: CASSLLRVKETQYF
CDR3nt: TGTGCCAGCAGCTTACTCAGGGTGAAAGAGACCCAGTACTTC

len: 17
v_gene: TRBV5-1
d_gene: TRBD2
j_gene: TRBJ2-5
abundance: -
CDR3aa: CASSLDVRGGTPETQYF
CDR3nt: TGCGCCAGCAGCTTGGATGTCCGGGGAGGGACCCCAGAGACCCAGTACTTC

len: 13
v_gene: TRBV24-1
d_gene: -
j_gene: TRBJ2-2
abundance: -
CDR3aa: CATGGETTGELFF
CDR3nt: TGTGCCACGGGAGGAGAAACCACCGGGGAGCTGTTTTTT

len: 16
v_gene: TRBV5-1
d_gene: -
j_gene: TRBJ1-5
abundance: few
CDR3aa: CASSLAPGTENQPQHF
CDR3nt: TGCGCCAGCAGCTTGGCCCCCGGGACGGAGAATCAGCCCCAGCATTTT

len: 14
v_gene: TRBV12-3/TRBV12-4
d_gene: TRBD1
j_gene: TRBJ1-5
abundance: many
CDR3aa: CASSRQGGGQPQHF
CDR3nt: TGTGCCAGCAGCCGACAGGGGGGGGGTCAGCCCCAGCATTTT

len: 17
v_gene: TRBV4-1
d_gene: -
j_gene: TRBJ1-4
abundance: -
CDR3aa: CASSQGSGPSTNEKLFF
CDR3nt: TGCGCCAGCAGCCAAGGATCAGGGCCGTCAACTAATGAAAAACTGTTTTTT

len: 16
v_gene: TRBV24-1
d_gene: -
j_gene: TRBJ2-2
abundance: -
CDR3aa: CATSDTVGYDTGELFF
CDR3nt: TGTGCCACCAGTGATACAGTGGGTTATGACACCGGGGAGCTGTTTTTT

len: 14
v_gene: TRBV12-3/TRBV12-4
d_gene: -
j_gene: TRBJ2-3
abundance: few
CDR3aa: CASSQTGGTDTQYF
CDR3nt: TGTGCCAGCAGCCAAACGGGGGGCACAGATACGCAGTATTTT

len: 13
v_gene: TRBV5-1
d_gene: TRBD1
j_gene: TRBJ1-1
abundance: -
CDR3aa: CASSLKGTGDAFF
CDR3nt: TGCGCCAGCAGCTTGAAAGGGACAGGGGATGCTTTCTTT

len: 15
v_gene: TRBV25-1
d_gene: TRBD1
j_gene: TRBJ1-5
abundance: -
CDR3aa: CASSETGVLNQPQHF
CDR3nt: TGTGCCAGCAGTGAGACAGGGGTCCTCAATCAGCCCCAGCATTTT

len: 19
v_gene: TRBV24-1
d_gene: TRBD2
j_gene: TRBJ2-1
abundance: many
CDR3aa: CATSDTAAGLTGSYNEQFF
CDR3nt: TGTGCCACCAGTGACACCGCAGCGGGACTTACTGGCTCCTACAATGAGCAGTTCTTC

len: 15
v_gene: TRBV5-1
d_gene: TRBD1
j_gene: TRBJ1-5
abundance: -
CDR3aa: CASSWGQGSNQPQHF
CDR3nt: TGCGCCAGCAGCTGGGGACAGGGGAGCAATCAGCCCCAGCATTTT

len: 16
v_gene: TRBV5-1
d_gene: -
j_gene: TRBJ2-4
abundance: few
CDR3aa: CASSFESGGKGNIQYF
CDR3nt: TGCGCCAGCAGCTTCGAATCGGGCGGGAAGGGAAACATTCAGTACTTC

len: 13
v_gene: TRBV6-1
d_gene: TRBD1
j_gene: TRBJ2-1
abundance: -
CDR3aa: CASGQGIRNEQFF
CDR3nt: TGTGCCAGCGGACAGGGGATTCGCAATGAGCAGTTCTTC

len: 16
v_gene: TRBV9
d_gene: -
j_gene: TRBJ2-1
abundance: few
CDR3aa: CASSALWTISYNEQFF
CDR3nt: TGTGCCAGCAGCGCCCTATGGACTATCTCCTACAATGAGCAGTTCTTC

len: 15
v_gene: TRBV20-1
d_gene: -
j_gene: TRBJ1-5
abundance: -
CDR3aa: CSARGDAGNGQPQHF
CDR3nt: TGCAGTGCTAGAGGAGACGCCGGGAACGGACAGCCCCAGCATTTT

len: 15
v_gene: TRBV4-1
d_gene: -
j_gene: TRBJ2-1
abundance: -
CDR3aa: CASSQESLTYNEQFF
CDR3nt: TGCGCCAGCAGCCAAGAAAGCCTCACCTACAATGAGCAGTTCTTC

len: 14
v_gene: TRBV12-3/TRBV12-4
d_gene: -
j_gene: TRBJ1-5
abundance: few
CDR3aa: CASSWDHSNQPQHF
CDR3nt: TGTGCCAGCAGTTGGGATCATAGCAATCAGCCCCAGCATTTT

len: 14
v_gene: TRBV10-3
d_gene: -
j_gene: TRBJ2-3
abundance: -
CDR3aa: CAIKPSGRTDTQYF
CDR3nt: TGTGCCATCAAACCGAGCGGGCGCACAGATACGCAGTATTTT

len: 19
v_gene: TRBV5-1
d_gene: TRBD2
j_gene: TRBJ2-2
abundance: -
CDR3aa: CASSLRLAEATTNTGELFF
CDR3nt: TGCGCCAGCAGCTTGAGACTAGCAGAGGCGACCACGAACACCGGGGAGCTGTTTTTT

len: 15
v_gene: TRBV10-3
d_gene: -
j_gene: TRBJ1-2
abundance: -
CDR3aa: CAISAEDRPNYGYTF
CDR3nt: TGTGCCATCAGTGCGGAGGACAGACCCAACTATGGCTACACCTTC

len: 15
v_gene: TRBV7-2
d_gene: TRBD2
j_gene: TRBJ2-5
abundance: -
CDR3aa: CASSAVAGGRETQYF
CDR3nt: TGTGCCAGCAGCGCTGTAGCGGGGGGGCGAGAGACCCAGTACTTC

len: 14
v_gene: TRBV5-1
d_gene: -
j_gene: TRBJ1-4
abundance: -
CDR3aa: CASSLGGALEKLFF
CDR3nt: TGCGCCAGCAGCTTGGGAGGAGCTTTGGAAAAACTGTTTTTT

len: 14
v_gene: TRBV5-1
d_gene: TRBD1
j_gene: TRBJ2-5
abundance: -
CDR3aa: CATSSGTGEETQYF
CDR3nt: TGCGCCACATCAAGCGGGACAGGGGAAGAGACCCAGTACTTC

len: 11
v_gene: TRBV12-3/TRBV12-4
d_gene: -
j_gene: TRBJ2-3
abundance: -
CDR3aa: CANQITDTQYF
CDR3nt: TGTGCCAACCAAATCACAGATACGCAGTATTTT

len: 15
v_gene: TRBV5-1
d_gene: -
j_gene: TRBJ1-4
abundance: few
CDR3aa: CASSSGGLVNEKLFF
CDR3nt: TGCGCCAGCAGCTCCGGGGGACTGGTTAATGAAAAACTGTTTTTT

len: 15
v_gene: TRBV20-1
d_gene: TRBD2
j_gene: TRBJ2-1
abundance: many
CDR3aa: CSESRSASGNGEQFF
CDR3nt: TGCAGTGAGAGCCGCTCGGCTAGCGGGAACGGAGAGCAGTTCTTC

len: 14
v_gene: TRBV12-3/TRBV12-4
d_gene: -
j_gene: TRBJ1-1
abundance: few
CDR3aa: CASSRTAMNTEAFF
CDR3nt: TGTGCCAGCAGCAGGACAGCCATGAACACTGAAGCTTTCTTT

len: 14
v_gene: TRBV6-2/TRBV6-3
d_gene: -
j_gene: TRBJ2-5
abundance: few
CDR3aa: CASSDPGPQETQYF
CDR3nt: TGTGCCAGCAGTGACCCGGGGCCCCAAGAGACCCAGTACTTC

len: 17
v_gene: TRBV7-3
d_gene: TRBD2
j_gene: TRBJ2-1
abundance: -
CDR3aa: CASSRTSGSTWYNEQFF
CDR3nt: TGTGCCAGCAGCAGGACTAGCGGGAGTACTTGGTACAATGAGCAGTTCTTC

len: 14
v_gene: TRBV20-1
d_gene: TRBD2
j_gene: TRBJ2-3
abundance: -
CDR3aa: CSAARGGQADTQYF
CDR3nt: TGCAGTGCGGCGCGGGGGGGCCAAGCAGATACGCAGTATTTT

len: 15
v_gene: TRBV20-1
d_gene: -
j_gene: TRBJ2-1
abundance: -
CDR3aa: CSATTRVGLPNEQFF
CDR3nt: TGCAGTGCTACTACAAGAGTCGGACTCCCCAATGAGCAGTTCTTC

len: 16
v_gene: TRBV18
d_gene: TRBD1
j_gene: TRBJ1-3
abundance: once
CDR3aa: CASSPGTADSGNTIYF
CDR3nt: TGTGCCAGCTCACCTGGGACAGCTGATTCTGGAAACACCATATATTTT

len: 15
v_gene: TRBV20-1
d_gene: TRBD1
j_gene: TRBJ1-5
abundance: -
CDR3aa: CSASLQGGSNQPQHF
CDR3nt: TGCAGTGCTAGCCTACAGGGGGGGAGCAATCAGCCCCAGCATTTT

len: 13
v_gene: TRBV20-1
d_gene: -
j_gene: TRBJ1-1
abundance: -
CDR3aa: CSARDQARAEAFF
CDR3nt: TGCAGTGCTAGAGATCAGGCACGGGCTGAAGCTTTCTTT

len: 11
v_gene: TRBV29-1
d_gene: TRBD1
j_gene: TRBJ2-1
abundance: -
CDR3aa: CSVGDRGEQFF
CDR3nt: TGCAGCGTGGGGGACAGGGGTGAGCAGTTCTTC

len: 14
v_gene: TRBV6-5
d_gene: TRBD2
j_gene: TRBJ2-5
abundance: -
CDR3aa: CASSYPGLEETQYF
CDR3nt: TGTGCCAGCAGTTACCCGGGACTAGAAGAGACCCAGTACTTC

len: 16
v_gene: TRBV5-1
d_gene: TRBD1
j_gene: TRBJ2-3
abundance: few
CDR3aa: CASKTLEGQGPDTQYF
CDR3nt: TGCGCCAGCAAGACCCTCGAGGGACAGGGACCAGATACGCAGTATTTT

len: 14
v_gene: TRBV20-1
d_gene: -
j_gene: TRBJ2-1
abundance: -
CDR3aa: CSARDRVSYNEQFF
CDR3nt: TGCAGTGCTAGAGACCGGGTATCCTACAATGAGCAGTTCTTC

len: 17
v_gene: TRBV5-1
d_gene: -
j_gene: TRBJ2-1
abundance: many
CDR3aa: CASSLVLQVSSYNEQFF
CDR3nt: TGCGCCAGCAGCTTGGTTCTTCAGGTTAGCTCCTACAATGAGCAGTTCTTC

len: 12
v_gene: TRBV15
d_gene: -
j_gene: TRBJ2-5
abundance: many
CDR3aa: CATSSGQETQYF
CDR3nt: TGTGCCACCAGCAGCGGACAAGAGACCCAGTACTTC

len: 15
v_gene: TRBV20-1
d_gene: TRBD2
j_gene: TRBJ2-4
abundance: -
CDR3aa: CSVSPAAGNRNIQYF
CDR3nt: TGCAGTGTTAGTCCCGCAGCGGGAAATCGAAACATTCAGTACTTC

len: 13
v_gene: TRBV6-6
d_gene: -
j_gene: TRBJ2-1
abundance: -
CDR3aa: CASSYADRGGEFF
CDR3nt: TGTGCCAGCAGTTACGCCGACCGGGGTGGGGAGTTCTTC

len: 17
v_gene: TRBV4-1
d_gene: TRBD2
j_gene: TRBJ2-1
abundance: many
CDR3aa: CASSQKGLATRRNEQFF
CDR3nt: TGCGCCAGCAGCCAAAAGGGACTAGCGACGCGAAGGAATGAGCAGTTCTTC

len: 17
v_gene: TRBV15
d_gene: TRBD2
j_gene: TRBJ2-5
abundance: many
CDR3aa: CATSSGSGGGPWETQYF
CDR3nt: TGTGCCACCAGCAGCGGTTCCGGGGGGGGGCCTTGGGAGACCCAGTACTTC

len: 13
v_gene: TRBV11-2
d_gene: -
j_gene: TRBJ2-2
abundance: few
CDR3aa: CASTHRNTGELFF
CDR3nt: TGTGCCAGCACCCACAGGAACACCGGGGAGCTGTTTTTT

len: 16
v_gene: TRBV29-1
d_gene: -
j_gene: TRBJ2-2
abundance: -
CDR3aa: CSVGEGVVANTGELFF
CDR3nt: TGCAGCGTTGGAGAGGGGGTGGTCGCGAACACCGGGGAACTGTTTTTT

len: 14
v_gene: TRBV5-1
d_gene: TRBD1
j_gene: TRBJ1-2
abundance: -
CDR3aa: CASSPRTGGSGYTF
CDR3nt: TGCGCCAGCAGTCCTAGGACAGGGGGATCCGGCTACACCTTC

len: 14
v_gene: TRBV10-1
d_gene: -
j_gene: TRBJ2-1
abundance: -
CDR3aa: CASIVRVGSNEQFF
CDR3nt: TGCGCCAGCATTGTGAGAGTAGGGAGCAATGAGCAGTTCTTC

len: 14
v_gene: TRBV28
d_gene: -
j_gene: TRBJ1-5
abundance: -
CDR3aa: CASSLQSGVQPQHF
CDR3nt: TGTGCCAGCAGTTTACAATCGGGTGTTCAGCCCCAGCATTTT

len: 14
v_gene: TRBV5-1
d_gene: TRBD2
j_gene: TRBJ2-5
abundance: few
CDR3aa: CASSHGLAEETQYF
CDR3nt: TGCGCCAGCAGCCACGGACTAGCGGAAGAGACCCAGTACTTC

len: 16
v_gene: TRBV12-3/TRBV12-4
d_gene: TRBD2
j_gene: TRBJ2-2
abundance: -
CDR3aa: CASSLRREVDTGELFF
CDR3nt: TGTGCCAGCAGTTTGAGGCGGGAGGTGGACACCGGGGAGCTGTTTTTT

len: 13
v_gene: TRBV20-1
d_gene: TRBD1
j_gene: TRBJ1-5
abundance: many
CDR3aa: CSARGQGNQPQHF
CDR3nt: TGCAGTGCTAGGGGACAGGGTAATCAGCCCCAGCATTTT

len: 16
v_gene: TRBV20-1
d_gene: -
j_gene: TRBJ2-3
abundance: -
CDR3aa: CSARVDFLSSTDTQYF
CDR3nt: TGCAGTGCTAGAGTGGACTTCCTCTCTTCCACAGATACGCAGTATTTT